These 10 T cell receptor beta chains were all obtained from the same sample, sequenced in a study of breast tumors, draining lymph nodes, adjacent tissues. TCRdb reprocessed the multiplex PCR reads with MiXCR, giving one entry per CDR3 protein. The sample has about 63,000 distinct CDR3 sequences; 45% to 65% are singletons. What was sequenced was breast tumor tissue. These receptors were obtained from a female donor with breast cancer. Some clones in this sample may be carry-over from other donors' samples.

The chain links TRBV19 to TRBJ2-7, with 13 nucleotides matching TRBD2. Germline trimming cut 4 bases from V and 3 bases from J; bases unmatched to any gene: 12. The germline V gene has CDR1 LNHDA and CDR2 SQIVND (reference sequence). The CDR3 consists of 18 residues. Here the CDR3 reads CASSTGLAGALGHYEQYF. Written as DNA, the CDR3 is TGTGCCAGTAGTACCGGACTAGCGGGGGCCCTGGGCCACTACGAGCAGTACTTC.

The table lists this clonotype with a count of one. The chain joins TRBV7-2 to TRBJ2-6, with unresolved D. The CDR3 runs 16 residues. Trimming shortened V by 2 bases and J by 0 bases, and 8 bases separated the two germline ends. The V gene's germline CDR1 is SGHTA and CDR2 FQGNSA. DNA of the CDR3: TGTGCCAGCAGCTTAATGTCCAGCTCTGGGGCCAACGTCCTGACTTTC. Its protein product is CASSLMSSSGANVLTF.

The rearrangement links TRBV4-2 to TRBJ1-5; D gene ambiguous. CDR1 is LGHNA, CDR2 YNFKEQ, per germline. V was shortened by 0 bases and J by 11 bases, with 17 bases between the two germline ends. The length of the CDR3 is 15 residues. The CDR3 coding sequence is TGTGCCAGCAGCCAAGATGTTGGCGGGAGGAAGACCCAGCATTTT. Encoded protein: CASSQDVGGRKTQHF.

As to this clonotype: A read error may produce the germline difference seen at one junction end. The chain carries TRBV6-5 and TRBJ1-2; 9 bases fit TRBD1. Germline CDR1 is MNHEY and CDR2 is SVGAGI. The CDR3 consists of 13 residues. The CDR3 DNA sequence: TGTGCCAGCAGTCTGGGACAGGGCTATGGCTGCACCTTC. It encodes CASSLGQGYGCTF.

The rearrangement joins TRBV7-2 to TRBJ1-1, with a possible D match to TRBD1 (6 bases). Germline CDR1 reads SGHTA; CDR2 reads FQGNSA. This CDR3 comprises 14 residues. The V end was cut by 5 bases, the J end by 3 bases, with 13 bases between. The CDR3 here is CASSTYREYTEAFF. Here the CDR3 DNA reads TGTGCCAGCAGCACCTACAGGGAGTACACTGAAGCTTTCTTT.

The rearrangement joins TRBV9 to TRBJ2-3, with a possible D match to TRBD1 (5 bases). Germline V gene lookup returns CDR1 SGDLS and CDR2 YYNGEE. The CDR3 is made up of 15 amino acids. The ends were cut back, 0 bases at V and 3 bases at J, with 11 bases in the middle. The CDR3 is CASSVAGAGTDTQYF. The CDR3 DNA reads TGTGCCAGCAGCGTAGCTGGGGCCGGGACAGATACGCAGTATTTT. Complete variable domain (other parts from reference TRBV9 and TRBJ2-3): DSGVTQTPKHLITATGQRVTLRCSPRSGDLSVYWYQQSLDQGLQFLIQYYNGEERAKGNILERFSAQQFPDLHSELNLSSLELGDSALYFCASSVAGAGTDTQYFGPGTRLTVL.

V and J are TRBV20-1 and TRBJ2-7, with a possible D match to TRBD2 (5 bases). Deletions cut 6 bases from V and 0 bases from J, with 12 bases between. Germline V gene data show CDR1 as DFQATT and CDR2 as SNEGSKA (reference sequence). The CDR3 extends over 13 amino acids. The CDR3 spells CSAGIRTSYEQYF. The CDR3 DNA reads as TGCAGTGCCGGGATAAGAACCTCCTACGAGCAGTACTTC.

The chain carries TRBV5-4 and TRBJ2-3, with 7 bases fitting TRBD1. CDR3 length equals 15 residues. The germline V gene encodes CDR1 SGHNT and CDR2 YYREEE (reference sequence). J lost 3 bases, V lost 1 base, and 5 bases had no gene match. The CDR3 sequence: CASSLHGTVTDTQYF. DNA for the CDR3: TGTGCCAGCAGCTTGCATGGGACAGTGACAGATACGCAGTATTTT.

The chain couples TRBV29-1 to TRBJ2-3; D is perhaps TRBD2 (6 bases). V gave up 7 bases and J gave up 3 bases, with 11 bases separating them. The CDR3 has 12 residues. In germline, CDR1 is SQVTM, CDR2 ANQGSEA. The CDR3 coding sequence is TGCAGCGCCGCCGGGGGAACAGATACGCAGTATTTT. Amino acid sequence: CSAAGGTDTQYF.

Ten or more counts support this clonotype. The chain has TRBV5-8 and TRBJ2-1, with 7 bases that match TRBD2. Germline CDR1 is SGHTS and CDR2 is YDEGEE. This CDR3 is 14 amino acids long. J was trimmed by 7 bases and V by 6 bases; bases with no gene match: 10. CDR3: CASKRDFASNEQFF. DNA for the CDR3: TGTGCCAGCAAGCGGGACTTTGCAAGTAATGAGCAGTTCTTC.